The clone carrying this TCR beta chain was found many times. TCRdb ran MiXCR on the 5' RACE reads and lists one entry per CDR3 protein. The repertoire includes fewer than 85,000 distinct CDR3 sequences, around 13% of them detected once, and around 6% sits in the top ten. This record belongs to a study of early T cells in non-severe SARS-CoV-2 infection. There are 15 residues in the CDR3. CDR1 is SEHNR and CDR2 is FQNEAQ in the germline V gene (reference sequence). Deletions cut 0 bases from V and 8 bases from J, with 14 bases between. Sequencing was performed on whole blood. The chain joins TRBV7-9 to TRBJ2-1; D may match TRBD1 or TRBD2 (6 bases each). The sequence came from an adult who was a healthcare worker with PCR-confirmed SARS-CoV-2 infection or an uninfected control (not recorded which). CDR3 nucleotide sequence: TGTGCCAGCAGCTTAGCGCTGGGGGGCGTGTATGAGCAGTTCTTC. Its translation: CASSLALGGVYEQFF.